This entry lists 23 T cell receptor beta chains sequenced from one sample in a study of T cell responses to AZD1222 COVID-19 vaccine. The method was immunoSEQ multiplex PCR; TCRdb's version includes in-frame clones alone and lacks a portion of them. The data hold about 200,000 clones, with over 85% observed a single time. This specimen consisted of peripheral blood, obtained 28 days after the second dose of the MenACWY control vaccine. These receptor sequences come from an adult who received the MenACWY meningococcal vaccine as a control.

In its sample, this clone was seen once. This rearrangement joins TRBV2 to TRBJ1-1, with D perhaps matching TRBD1 (5 bases). Germline lookup yields CDR1 SNHLY and CDR2 FYNNEI. V lost 7 bases, J lost 4 bases, and 10 bases lay in between. The CDR3 totals 12 residues. CDR3 nucleotides: TGTGCCAGCATAGAGGGGACCACTGAAGCTTTCTTT. It specifies CASIEGTTEAFF.

Only a few counts were recorded for this clone. The gene calls are TRBV6-5 and TRBJ1-2, with TRBD1 matching 7 bases. Per germline, CDR1 MNHEY and CDR2 SVGAGI. V trimming: 7 bases; J trimming: 4 bases; junction bases outside the gene matches: 9. The CDR3 extends over 14 amino acids. CDR3 protein: CASKLEAGGYGYTF. The CDR3, as DNA: TGTGCCAGCAAGTTGGAGGCAGGGGGCTATGGCTACACCTTC.

This chain uses TRBV7-9 with TRBJ1-6; D is perhaps TRBD1 (5 bases). CDR3 size: 12 residues. The germline V and J ends were trimmed by 4 bases and 10 bases, with 8 bases remaining between them. In germline, CDR1 is SEHNR, CDR2 FQNEAQ (reference sequence). CDR3 nucleotide sequence: TGTGCCAGCAGCTCAGGGAACTCACCCCTCCACTTT. This encodes CASSSGNSPLHF.

This chain links TRBV5-4 with TRBJ2-3; D is possibly TRBD1 or TRBD2 (5 bases each). Germline V CDR1 and CDR2: SGHNT, YYREEE (reference sequence). With 3 bases removed from V and 3 bases from J, the gap between germline ends came to 11 bases. This CDR3 is 14 amino acids long. The CDR3 bases are TGTGCCAGCAGCTATCGAGGGGAAACAGATACGCAGTATTTT. Translation: CASSYRGETDTQYF.

V is TRBV9 and J is TRBJ1-1; 8 nucleotides align to TRBD1. The junction had 6 bases not matched to a gene; V was cut back by 4 bases and J by 1 base. The CDR3 is 15 amino acids. The germline V gene has CDR1 SGDLS and CDR2 YYNGEE. CDR3 amino acids: CASSPGTGWNTEAFF. In DNA form, the CDR3 reads TGTGCCAGCAGCCCCGGGACAGGCTGGAACACTGAAGCTTTCTTT.

A word on this clone: Relative to the germline gene, one junction end is altered; a read error may explain this. The gene calls are TRBV5-1 and TRBJ2-7; D perhaps matches TRBD1 (6 bases). The CDR3 loop spans 14 amino acids. The V gene's germline CDR1 is SGHRS and CDR2 YFSETQ. The CDR3 reads CASSLGHGSGEQYF. In DNA form, the CDR3 reads TGCGCCAGCAGTTTGGGACACGGGTCCGGGGAGCAGTACTTC.

J is TRBJ2-1 and V is TRBV7-8; D is uncertain. Germline V gene data show CDR1 as SGHVS and CDR2 as FQNEAQ. V lost 3 bases and J 3 bases, leaving 12 bases between the germline ends. This CDR3 has 15 amino acids. The CDR3 region is CASSFNPAVYNEQFF. The CDR3 DNA sequence: TGTGCCAGCAGCTTCAACCCGGCGGTCTACAATGAGCAGTTCTTC.

CDR3 nucleotides: TGCAGCAATCGGGGGGCTGGTACTGAAGCTTTCTTT. Protein product: CSNRGAGTEAFF. The genes are TRBV29-1 and TRBJ1-1; weak D call: TRBD1 (6 bases). The CDR3 has 12 amino acids. Looked up from germline, CDR1 is SQVTM and CDR2 is ANQGSEA. V was cut by 8 bases and J by 5 bases, with 15 bases left in between. The entire variable domain, with the rest obtained from reference TRBV29-1 and TRBJ1-1, is as follows: SAVISQKPSRDICQRGTSLTIQCQVDSQVTMMFWYRQQPGQSLTLIATANQGSEATYESGFVIDKFPISRPNLTFSTLTVSNMSPEDSSIYLCSNRGAGTEAFFGQGTRLTVV.

The V call is TRBV9, the J call TRBJ2-1, with TRBD2 identical over 7 bases. The CDR3 loop spans 13 amino acids. In germline, CDR1 is SGDLS, CDR2 YYNGEE. The trim removed 4 bases at V and 12 bases at J, leaving 10 bases unmatched. The CDR3 loop reads CASSTRGREGQFF. In nucleotides, the CDR3 is TGTGCCAGCAGCACACGCGGCAGGGAGGGGCAGTTCTTC.

V is TRBV5-1 and J is TRBJ1-4, with D possibly matching TRBD1 (6 bases). CDR1 and CDR2 from the germline V gene are SGHRS and YFSETQ. Trimming shortened V by 2 bases and J by 3 bases, and 11 bases separated the two germline ends. The CDR3 is 15 amino acids. The chain's CDR3 is CASSLSGGPNEKLFF. In nucleotides, the CDR3 is TGCGCCAGCAGCTTATCGGGGGGGCCTAATGAAAAACTGTTTTTT.

This clone occurred once. This sequence joins TRBV27 and TRBJ1-5; D uncertain. Per germline, CDR1 MNHEY and CDR2 SMNVEV (reference sequence). V was pared by 5 bases and J by 4 bases, with 6 bases between. The length of the CDR3 is 12 residues. Written as DNA, the CDR3 is TGTGCCAGCAGTCGATATAATCAGCCCCAGCATTTT. Its translation: CASSRYNQPQHF.

This sequence joins TRBV7-6 and TRBJ2-3; 8 bases match TRBD1. V lost 4 bases to trimming and J lost 0 bases; unmatched junction nucleotides: 3. The CDR3 length is 15 residues. CDR1 and CDR2 from the germline V gene are SGHVS and FNYEAQ. The CDR3 spells CASSSQGASTDTQYF. CDR3 bases: TGTGCCAGCAGCTCGCAGGGGGCGAGCACAGATACGCAGTATTTT.

V is TRBV21-1 and J is TRBJ2-1; the table's D call TRBD1 went unverified against the DNA. TRBV21-1 is a pseudogene segment. This CDR3 is 15 amino acids long. The CDR3 reads CASSQPGQEYNEQFF. CDR3 nucleotide sequence: TGTGCCAGCAGCCAACCGGGACAGGAGTACAATGAGCAGTTCTTC.

This chain connects TRBV7-3 to TRBJ2-5; no firm D call. The CDR3 has 14 amino acids. V was pared by 3 bases and J by 5 bases, with 13 bases between. Looked up from germline, CDR1 is SGHTA and CDR2 is FQGTGA. CDR3 residues: CASSLNSGVETQYF. CDR3 coding DNA: TGTGCCAGCAGCTTGAACAGTGGGGTGGAGACCCAGTACTTC. The variable domain in full, completed from reference TRBV7-3 and TRBJ2-5, reads GAGVSQTPSNKVTEKGKYVELRCDPISGHTALYWYRQSLGQGPEFLIYFQGTGAADDSGLPNDRFFAVRPEGSVSTLKIQRTERGDSAVYLCASSLNSGVETQYFGPGTRLLVL.

CDR3 amino acids: CASRASLAGAGETQYF. The CDR3 DNA is TGTGCCAGCAGGGCTTCCCTAGCGGGAGCGGGGGAGACCCAGTACTTC. The J gene is TRBJ2-5, the V gene TRBV2, with 10 nucleotides matching TRBD2. The germline CDR1 and CDR2 sequences are SNHLY and FYNNEI. V lost 6 bases and J lost 5; bases outside the gene matches: 12. The CDR3 loop spans 16 amino acids.

The chain has TRBV10-2 and TRBJ2-2, with D possibly matching TRBD1 (5 bases). V was clipped by 6 bases and J by 1 base, with 6 bases between them. Germline loops: CDR1 WSHSY, CDR2 SAAADI. The CDR3 length is 13 residues. The CDR3 reads CASSDRNTGELFF. The DNA of the CDR3 is TGCGCCAGCAGCGACAGGAACACCGGGGAGCTGTTTTTT.

The gene calls are TRBV10-3 and TRBJ2-3, with D unresolved. CDR1 and CDR2 from the germline V gene are ENHRY and SYGVKD. V was trimmed by 4 bases and J by 5 bases, leaving 16 bases between them. This CDR3 region has 15 residues. CDR3 protein: CAISVRGPPQDTQYF. CDR3 bases: TGTGCCATCAGTGTACGAGGCCCTCCCCAAGATACGCAGTATTTT.

The V and J genes are TRBV7-2 and TRBJ2-1; 10 bases are shared with TRBD2. The V gene end was trimmed by 1 base and the J gene end by 6 bases; junction bases not matched to a gene: 6. CDR1 and CDR2 from the germline V gene are SGHTA and FQGNSA. CDR3 size: 16 residues. As DNA, the CDR3 is TGTGCCAGCAGCTTAGAGTCGACTAGCGGGCGCAATGAGCAGTTCTTC. Protein: CASSLESTSGRNEQFF.

This rearrangement joins TRBV11-3 to TRBJ1-5, with unresolved D. Germline loops: CDR1 SGHNT, CDR2 YENEEA. The CDR3 is made up of 13 amino acids. Trimming removed 5 bases from V and 7 bases from J, with 12 bases in between. CDR3 coding DNA: TGTGCCAGCAGCCATGCCACGGGACAGCCCCAGCATTTT. It encodes CASSHATGQPQHF.

The V call is TRBV3-1 (or the pseudogene TRBV3-2), the J call TRBJ1-4; D may be TRBD1 (5 bases). Per germline, CDR1 LGHDT and CDR2 YNNKEL (reference sequence). V was pared by 0 bases and J by 3 bases, with 8 bases between. CDR3 length equals 15 residues. The CDR3 loop reads CASSQDRGPNEKLFF. CDR3 nucleotides: TGTGCCAGCAGCCAAGATCGGGGACCTAATGAAAAACTGTTTTTT.

The rearrangement uses TRBV6-2 or TRBV6-3 and TRBJ1-1, with D unresolved. Germline CDR1 reads MNHEY; CDR2 reads SVGEGT. Deletions cut 5 bases from V and 7 bases from J, with 17 bases between. The CDR3 sequence is 14 residues long. The CDR3 DNA reads TGTGCCAGCAGTGGACCCGGATTGCTCGGTGAAGCTTTCTTT. Amino acid sequence: CASSGPGLLGEAFF.

J is TRBJ2-2 and V is TRBV5-8, with 11 bases fitting TRBD2. CDR1 SGHTS and CDR2 YDEGEE come from the germline V gene. V gave up 3 bases and J gave up 5 bases; unmatched junction bases: 9. The CDR3 has 17 amino acids. CDR3 bases: TGTGCCAGCAGCTCCCTGCGGACTAGCGGGTTTACCGGGGAGCTGTTTTTT. Protein: CASSSLRTSGFTGELFF.

V is TRBV7-9 and J is TRBJ2-2; no firm D call. V was pared by 6 bases and J by 5 bases, with 4 bases between. CDR3 size: 11 residues. CDR1 is SEHNR and CDR2 is FQNEAQ in the germline V gene (reference sequence). The CDR3: CASRPTGELFF. The CDR3 nucleotides read TGTGCCAGCAGACCTACCGGGGAGCTGTTTTTT.